Following are 22 T cell receptor beta chains from one sample sequenced in a study of T-cell memory formation after mild COVID-19. TCRdb recomputed calls from the 5' RACE reads with MiXCR, one row per CDR3 protein. The sample lists about 150,000 distinct CDR3 sequences; 10% to 15% were seen once. The sample consisted of PBMCs or a T cell subset sorted from them (not recorded which). These TCRs come from a man aged 18 to 30 who had mild COVID-19 (a few samples of this study predate the infection). Cell type and time point are not known.

The V and J genes are TRBV4-3 and TRBJ1-3; D is uncertain. Trimming pared 9 bases from V and 0 bases from J, leaving 12 bases between. CDR3 size: 14 residues. Germline values: CDR1 LGHNA, CDR2 YSLEER. The CDR3 nucleotides are TGCGCCAGTGACCGGGCCCCCTCTGGAAACACCATATATTTT. Amino acid sequence: CASDRAPSGNTIYF.

The CDR3 here is CASSPPSSLAGVGDTQYF. CDR3 coding DNA: TGTGCCAGCTCACCACCTTCCTCCCTAGCGGGGGTAGGAGATACGCAGTATTTT. V usage is TRBV18 and J usage is TRBJ2-3; TRBD2 matches 10 bases. Germline trimming cut 0 bases from V and 5 bases from J; bases unmatched to any gene: 11. This CDR3 is 18 amino acids long. From germline, CDR1 is KGHSH and CDR2 LQKENI.

This clonotype was counted only a few times. The J gene is TRBJ2-7, the V gene TRBV9; D unresolved. Germline CDR1 reads SGDLS; CDR2 reads YYNGEE. The CDR3 consists of 14 residues. V lost 0 bases and J 0 bases, leaving 7 bases between the germline ends. CDR3 sequence (DNA): TGTGCCAGCAGCGTAGCCGTCAGCTCCTACGAGCAGTACTTC. Its translation is CASSVAVSSYEQYF.

There are a few counts of this clonotype. The chain combines TRBV25-1 with TRBJ2-1, with 10 bases lining up with TRBD1. This CDR3 spans 14 amino acids. Losses at the gene ends were 4 bases for V and 7 bases for J; bases not matched to a gene: 4. The germline gives CDR1 MGHDK, CDR2 SYGVNS. CDR3 loop: CASSAGQGWNEQFF. DNA of the CDR3: TGTGCCAGCAGTGCGGGACAGGGGTGGAATGAGCAGTTCTTC.

This chain joins TRBV6-5 and TRBJ1-4; TRBD1 is a possible D gene (6 bases). This CDR3 has 16 residues. The germline V and J ends were trimmed by 0 bases and 8 bases, with 16 bases remaining between them. CDR1 is MNHEY and CDR2 is SVGAGI in the germline V gene. CDR3 bases: TGTGCCAGCAGTTACTCTACAGGGCTAACAGGGGAAAAACTGTTTTTT. It yields the protein CASSYSTGLTGEKLFF.

This clonotype was seen a few times. The V gene is TRBV10-3, the J gene TRBJ2-1; D is undetermined. Germline CDR1 and CDR2: ENHRY and SYGVKD. The CDR3 sequence is 15 residues long. Trimming took off 3 bases at V and 3 bases at J, with 12 bases between the two ends. CDR3 protein: CAISEGLGSYNEQFF. The CDR3 bases are TGTGCCATCAGTGAAGGTCTCGGAAGCTACAATGAGCAGTTCTTC.

J is TRBJ1-4 and V is TRBV19, with D hard to call. Germline V lookup: CDR1 LNHDA, CDR2 SQIVND (reference sequence). The CDR3 is made up of 13 amino acids. V was clipped by 4 bases and J by 6 bases, with 9 bases between them. In DNA form, the CDR3 reads TGTGCCAGTAGTAGGATGGCAGATGAAAAACTGTTTTTT. Translated, it gives CASSRMADEKLFF. Using reference TRBV19 and TRBJ1-4 for the parts outside the CDR3, the full variable domain is DGGITQSPKYLFRKEGQNVTLSCEQNLNHDAMYWYRQDPGQGLRLIYYSQIVNDFQKGDIAEGYSVSREKKESFPLTVTSAQKNPTAFYLCASSRMADEKLFFGSGTQLSVL.

The table lists this clonotype with a few counts. The chain carries TRBV5-1 and TRBJ2-2; D is ambiguous. The CDR3 length is 14 residues. Germline CDR1 is SGHRS and CDR2 is YFSETQ. With 5 bases removed from V and 4 bases from J, the gap between germline ends came to 12 bases. CDR3 residues: CASRSALSTGELFF. The CDR3 region has the DNA TGCGCCAGCAGGTCGGCCCTGAGCACCGGGGAGCTGTTTTTT.

This clonotype was picked up many times. This chain joins TRBV29-1 and TRBJ1-5, with D possibly TRBD1 on 5 matching bases. The V end was cut by 5 bases, the J end by 4 bases, with 9 bases between. This CDR3 has 12 residues. Germline CDR1 and CDR2: SQVTM and ANQGSEA. In DNA form, the CDR3 reads TGCAGCGTTCAGGGTGAAAATCAGCCCCAGCATTTT. It is translated as CSVQGENQPQHF.

The table lists this clonotype with a few counts. The V call is TRBV12-3 or TRBV12-4, the J call TRBJ2-7, with a tentative D call TRBD1 (5 bases). With 2 bases removed from V and 0 bases from J, the gap between germline ends came to 8 bases. The CDR3 sequence is 14 residues long. The CDR3 bases are TGTGCCAGCAGTTTACAGGGCAGCTCCTACGAGCAGTACGTC. This translates into CASSLQGSSYEQYV.

This clonotype was counted a few times. V and J are TRBV4-2 and TRBJ1-3; no clear D gene. Germline CDR1 LGHNA, CDR2 YNFKEQ. The CDR3 runs 15 residues. Trimming took off 0 bases at V and 4 bases at J, with 10 bases between the two ends. The CDR3 loop is CASSQEGADGNTIYF. In nucleotides, the CDR3 is TGTGCCAGCAGCCAAGAAGGCGCGGACGGAAACACCATATATTTT.

Only a few counts were recorded for this clonotype. The chain employs TRBV12-3 or TRBV12-4 and TRBJ2-7, with D possibly being TRBD1 (6 bases). Trimming took off 6 bases at V and 2 bases at J, with 14 bases between the two ends. The CDR3 consists of 14 residues. CDR3 in DNA: TGTGCCAGCAGCAACTCCGGGACACCCTACGAGCAGTACTTC. This translates into CASSNSGTPYEQYF.

DNA of the CDR3: TGTGCCAGCTCACCAGGGACGGCCAACTATGGCTACACCTTC. Protein sequence: CASSPGTANYGYTF. The rearrangement uses TRBV18 and TRBJ1-2, with D possibly being TRBD1 (5 bases). CDR1 is KGHSH and CDR2 is LQKENI in the germline V gene. The V end was cut by 2 bases, the J end by 2 bases, with 9 bases between. The CDR3 extends over 14 amino acids. Filled out from reference TRBV18 and TRBJ1-2, the complete variable domain reads NAGVMQNPRHLVRRRGQEARLRCSPMKGHSHVYWYRQLPEEGLKFMVYLQKENIIDESGMPKERFSAEFPKEGPSILRIQQVVRGDSAAYFCASSPGTANYGYTFGSGTRLTVV.

In its sample, this clonotype was seen many times. The chain carries TRBV4-1 and TRBJ2-3; 8 bases map to TRBD2. The ends lost 3 bases at V and 4 bases at J; junction bases unmatched: 9. Germline CDR1 is MGHRA and CDR2 is YSYEKL. This CDR3 region has 16 residues. DNA of the CDR3: TGCGCCAGCAGCCAGGTCGGGACTAGTCTATCAGATACGCAGTATTTT. It encodes CASSQVGTSLSDTQYF.

This clonotype was observed a handful of times. The V gene is TRBV7-3, the J gene TRBJ2-5; 7 positions agree with TRBD2. Germline lookup yields CDR1 SGHTA and CDR2 FQGTGA. Germline trimming cut 5 bases from V and 4 bases from J; bases unmatched to any gene: 10. CDR3 size: 15 residues. CDR3 DNA: TGTGCCAGCAGCCGTAGGGAGGGTTCGAGAGAGACCCAGTACTTC. The encoded protein is CASSRREGSRETQYF.

This clonotype has a handful of counts. The gene calls are TRBV9 and TRBJ2-1; no firm D call. The CDR3 sequence is 12 residues long. V was shortened by 0 bases and J by 15 bases, with 13 bases between the two germline ends. Germline V lookup: CDR1 SGDLS, CDR2 YYNGEE. The CDR3 coding sequence is TGTGCCAGCAGCGTAGAATTTGGGGTGGCGTTCTTC. Its translation: CASSVEFGVAFF.

The chain is built from TRBV2 and TRBJ1-5; D not resolved. V was cut by 5 bases and J by 0 bases, with 8 bases left in between. The CDR3 spans 14 residues. Looked up from germline, CDR1 is SNHLY and CDR2 is FYNNEI. In nucleotides, the CDR3 is TGTGCCAGCAGTTTGGCAGCTAGCAATCAGCCCCAGCATTTT. Translation gives CASSLAASNQPQHF.

This clonotype was seen only a few times. This chain links TRBV23-1 with TRBJ1-5; 9 bases match TRBD1. TRBV23-1 falls under the ORF class, with uncertain function. CDR3 length equals 15 residues. Losses at the gene ends were 3 bases for V and 10 bases for J; bases not matched to a gene: 10. Here the CDR3 DNA reads TGCGCCAGCAGTCACCCGGACAGGGGTCCAGGCCCCCAGCATTTT. This sequence encodes CASSHPDRGPGPQHF.

In the case of this clonotype: The junction departs from the called germline gene at one end, perhaps through a read error. J is TRBJ2-1 and V is TRBV6-1; 7 positions agree with TRBD2. The CDR3 runs to 13 residues. Germline V gene sequence: CDR1 MNHNS, CDR2 SASEGT. The CDR3 DNA reads as TGTGCCAGCAGTGAAATACCCCAGCGGGGCATAGCTTTC. Amino acid sequence: CASSEIPQRGIAF.

In its sample, this clonotype was seen a few times. The chain has TRBV12-3 or TRBV12-4 and TRBJ2-7; D could derive from TRBD1 or TRBD2 (6 bases each). V was clipped by 6 bases and J by 3 bases, with 12 bases between them. The CDR3 has 13 residues. CDR3 sequence (DNA): TGTGCCAGCAGGGGGGGCCTCCTCTACGAGCAGTACTTC. Translating it yields CASRGGLLYEQYF.

The gene calls are TRBV20-1 and TRBJ2-5; 9 positions match TRBD2. V lost 6 bases to trimming and J lost 10 bases; unmatched junction nucleotides: 18. The CDR3 loop spans 15 amino acids. CDR1 is DFQATT and CDR2 is SNEGSKA in the germline V gene (reference sequence). In DNA, the CDR3 is TGCAGTGCCACCACCGGGACTAGCCCGCCCGTGGGCCAGTACTTC. This encodes CSATTGTSPPVGQYF.

The sample holds a few counts of this clonotype. The rearrangement uses TRBV29-1 and TRBJ2-1; D remains ambiguous. Looked up from germline, CDR1 is SQVTM and CDR2 is ANQGSEA. The V end lost 5 bases, the J end lost 3 bases, and 2 bases lay between the germline ends. The CDR3 consists of 10 residues. The DNA of the CDR3 is TGCAGCGTTCACTACAATGAGCAGTTCTTC. Translated, it gives CSVHYNEQFF.